The next 24 T cell receptor beta chains were all read from a single sample in a study of CD8+ T cells in alopecia areata. The authors extracted RNA and reverse transcribed it into cDNA as the sequencing template. Produced via immunoSEQ multiplex PCR; TCRdb's table is partial and in-frame only. This sample has about 200,000 clones, with 45% to 70% found just once. Sequences were obtained from CD8+ T cells sorted from blood. All receptors come from a human donor in good health.

V usage is TRBV4-1 and J usage is TRBJ1-1; D is possibly TRBD1 (5 bases). Per the germline V gene, CDR1 is MGHRA and CDR2 is YSYEKL. CDR3 size: 13 residues. Between the trimmed V and J ends, which lost 4 bases and 10 bases, there was a span of 16 bases. CDR3 sequence: CASSPRTNGVAFF. CDR3 DNA sequence: TGCGCCAGCAGCCCTCGGACAAACGGAGTAGCTTTCTTT.

This clone turned up a few times. V is TRBV28 and J is TRBJ1-4; 9 nucleotides agree with TRBD1. The V and J ends lost 4 bases and 10 bases, in that order; junction bases with no gene match: 7. Germline V lookup: CDR1 MDHEN, CDR2 SYDVKM. This CDR3 is built from 14 residues. The CDR3 protein is CASSSRDRDGKLFF. CDR3 in DNA: TGTGCCAGCAGTTCCCGGGACAGGGATGGAAAACTGTTTTTT.

The chain couples TRBV19 to TRBJ1-5; tentatively, D is TRBD1 (5 bases). Trimming shortened V by 5 bases and J by 6 bases, and 11 bases separated the two germline ends. The germline gives CDR1 LNHDA, CDR2 SQIVND (reference sequence). The CDR3 consists of 13 residues. DNA of the CDR3: TGTGCCAGTAGTCCGAAGGGGTCTCAGCCCCAGCATTTT. Translated, it gives CASSPKGSQPQHF.

This clone was found a few times. The CDR3 DNA reads TGTGCCAGCAGCCAAGAATTCAGCTCCTACAATGAGCAGTTCTTC. It codes for CASSQEFSSYNEQFF. The V call is TRBV14, the J call TRBJ2-1; no reliable D call. The germline CDR1 and CDR2 sequences are SGHDN and FVKESK. The CDR3 is 15 residues long. V lost 0 bases and J lost 0, with 6 bases in between. The whole variable domain, filled in from reference TRBV14 and TRBJ2-1, reads EAGVTQFPSHSVIEKGQTVTLRCDPISGHDNLYWYRRVMGKEIKFLLHFVKESKQDESGMPNNRFLAERTGGTYSTLKVQPAELEDSGVYFCASSQEFSSYNEQFFGPGTRLTVL.

This clone was counted between two and nine times. This chain uses TRBV4-1 with TRBJ1-1; 7 bases line up with TRBD1. The CDR3 extends over 15 amino acids. Germline V gene sequence: CDR1 MGHRA, CDR2 YSYEKL. The V gene end was trimmed by 2 bases and the J gene end by 1 base; junction bases not matched to a gene: 4. CDR3 in DNA: TGCGCCAGCAGCCAAAGGGAGGGGGCGAACACTGAAGCTTTCTTT. Its translation: CASSQREGANTEAFF.

The CDR3 region has the DNA TGTGCCAGCAGCCAAGATCGGAACAGGGGGGAGTACACCTTC. Its protein is CASSQDRNRGEYTF. The genes are TRBV4-2 and TRBJ1-2; 8 positions match TRBD1. CDR3 length: 14 residues. V was pared by 0 bases and J by 11 bases, with 8 bases of the junction left unmatched. Per germline, CDR1 LGHNA and CDR2 YNFKEQ.

A few counts support this clone. The rearrangement uses TRBV4-1 and TRBJ2-5; D unresolved. The CDR3 is 14 amino acids. Per the germline V gene, CDR1 is MGHRA and CDR2 is YSYEKL. V gave up 0 bases and J gave up 5 bases, with 10 bases separating them. The CDR3 loop reads CASSQDPDGETQYF. As DNA, the CDR3 is TGCGCCAGCAGCCAAGATCCAGACGGGGAGACCCAGTACTTC.

This clone has a single count. The gene calls are TRBV15 and TRBJ2-1; TRBD1 or TRBD2 may be the D gene (5 bases each). V dropped 5 bases and J dropped 2 bases, with 13 bases sitting between them. CDR3 length equals 15 residues. Germline CDR1 reads LNHNV; CDR2 reads YYDKDF (reference sequence). This CDR3 is CATSHERGAYNEQFF. The CDR3 nucleotides are TGTGCCACCAGCCATGAGAGGGGCGCCTACAATGAGCAGTTCTTC.

The chain combines TRBV5-1 with TRBJ2-1; 7 bases agree with TRBD1. From germline, CDR1 is SGHRS and CDR2 YFSETQ. Trimming at V came to 7 bases and at J to 6 bases, leaving 4 bases not matched to a gene. This CDR3 has 12 amino acids. CDR3 bases: TGCGCCAGCGGATACAGGGGCAATGAGCAGTTCTTC. Translating it yields CASGYRGNEQFF.

The V gene is TRBV13, the J gene TRBJ2-5; TRBD1 agrees at 7 bases. Germline V gives CDR1 PRHDT, CDR2 FYEKMQ (reference sequence). The CDR3 covers 14 residues. Unmatched junction bases numbered 9, after V lost 4 bases and J lost 7 bases. DNA of the CDR3: TGTGCCAGCAGCTCGGACAGGAGCCCAGGGACCCAGTACTTC. It is translated as CASSSDRSPGTQYF.

This clone was counted only a few times. This sequence joins TRBV13 and TRBJ1-5, with D hard to call. The CDR3 consists of 13 residues. Germline lookup yields CDR1 PRHDT and CDR2 FYEKMQ (reference sequence). V lost 5 bases and J 0 bases, leaving 5 bases between the germline ends. The CDR3 DNA reads as TGTGCCAGCAGCCGACATAGCAATCAGCCCCAGCATTTT. Translation gives CASSRHSNQPQHF.

The gene calls are TRBV25-1 and TRBJ1-1; D not resolved. The germline V gene encodes CDR1 MGHDK and CDR2 SYGVNS. This CDR3 has 15 residues. The V gene lost 7 bases and the J gene lost 7 bases, with 22 bases spanning the gap. In DNA form, the CDR3 reads TGTGCCAGCACCGGAGGCTTTCTTGGAAGAGTTGAAGCTTTCTTT. This codes for CASTGGFLGRVEAFF.

This clone was picked up a small number of times. This sequence joins TRBV15 and TRBJ2-2, with TRBD1 matching over 8 bases. Losses at the gene ends were 0 bases for V and 8 bases for J; bases not matched to a gene: 11. Germline CDR1 and CDR2: LNHNV and YYDKDF (reference sequence). The CDR3 has 17 amino acids. The CDR3 DNA reads as TGTGCCACCAGCAGAGACTTGTCGGACAGGGATGAAGGGGAGCTGTTTTTT. It codes for CATSRDLSDRDEGELFF.

The chain uses TRBV4-1 and TRBJ2-7, with D perhaps matching TRBD1 or TRBD2 (5 bases each). CDR1 is MGHRA, CDR2 YSYEKL, per germline. CDR3 length equals 12 residues. Trimming took off 1 base at V and 6 bases at J, with 7 bases between the two ends. CDR3 in DNA: TGCGCCAGCAGCCAAGGGGGGAGCGAGCAGTACTTC. Its protein product is CASSQGGSEQYF.

The rearrangement links TRBV5-4 to TRBJ1-2; D is undetermined. The CDR3 runs 13 residues. V was shortened by 3 bases and J by 6 bases, with 12 bases between the two germline ends. Germline CDR1 SGHNT, CDR2 YYREEE (reference sequence). The CDR3 reads CASSSTPANGYTF. The CDR3, as DNA: TGTGCCAGCAGCTCCACCCCGGCCAATGGCTACACCTTC. Using reference TRBV5-4 and TRBJ1-2 for the parts outside the CDR3, the full variable domain is ETGVTQSPTHLIKTRGQQVTLRCSSQSGHNTVSWYQQALGQGPQFIFQYYREEENGRGNFPPRFSGLQFPNYSSELNVNALELDDSALYLCASSSTPANGYTFGSGTRLTVV.

This clone showed up just a few times. V gene TRBV29-1 combines with J gene TRBJ2-2; maybe TRBD2 (6 bases). Germline CDR1 and CDR2: SQVTM and ANQGSEA. V was clipped by 5 bases and J by 2 bases, with 9 bases between them. There are 13 residues in the CDR3. CDR3 DNA: TGCAGCGTTTTCGGGAGAAACACCGGGGAGCTGTTTTTT. Its protein is CSVFGRNTGELFF.

The rearrangement joins TRBV15 to TRBJ1-6; TRBD1 aligns across 7 bases. Germline CDR1 reads LNHNV; CDR2 reads YYDKDF (reference sequence). The CDR3 loop spans 14 amino acids. V dropped 9 bases and J dropped 2; count of bases not matched to a gene: 4. CDR3 amino acids: CATADRTYNSPLHF. CDR3 nucleotides: TGTGCCACGGCGGACAGGACCTATAATTCACCCCTCCACTTT.

The chain is built from TRBV29-1 and TRBJ1-5; D remains ambiguous. This CDR3 comprises 12 residues. Germline CDR1 is SQVTM and CDR2 is ANQGSEA. The V end lost 0 bases, the J end lost 5 bases, and 5 bases lay between the germline ends. The CDR3 nucleotides read TGCAGCGTTGAAGATCGGGATCAGCCCCAGCATTTT. It translates to CSVEDRDQPQHF.

This clone appeared a few times. A junction boundary mismatches the germline segment, possibly from a read error. The rearrangement links TRBV7-8 to TRBJ2-1; 10 positions agree with TRBD2. The CDR3 has 15 amino acids. Germline V gene lookup returns CDR1 SGHVS and CDR2 FQNEAQ. CDR3 sequence (DNA): TGTGCCAGCAGCGTAGCGGGGGGCCTAAGCCATGAGCAGTTCTTC. Translated: CASSVAGGLSHEQFF.

CDR3 protein: CASSYGQGIDGYTF. The CDR3 DNA reads TGTGCCAGCAGTTACGGACAGGGGATCGATGGCTACACCTTC. The chain joins TRBV6-5 to TRBJ1-2; 9 bases map to TRBD1. Germline V gene data show CDR1 as MNHEY and CDR2 as SVGAGI. The CDR3 sequence is 14 residues long. The junction had 4 bases not matched to a gene; V was cut back by 2 bases and J by 6 bases.

This clone was counted only a few times. The chain uses TRBV5-4 and TRBJ1-1; D remains unclear. The V and J ends lost 5 bases and 3 bases respectively, with 14 bases between them. CDR1 is SGHNT and CDR2 is YYREEE in the germline V gene (reference sequence). This CDR3 has 14 amino acids. CDR3 sequence reads: CASRTTAGDTEAFF. The CDR3 DNA sequence: TGTGCCAGCAGAACAACTGCCGGGGACACTGAAGCTTTCTTT.

This clone was seen a single time. The rearrangement links TRBV13 to TRBJ2-5; 8 bases map to TRBD1. Per the germline V gene, CDR1 is PRHDT and CDR2 is FYEKMQ (reference sequence). Trimming at V came to 5 bases and at J to 3 bases, leaving 5 bases not matched to a gene. The CDR3 has 14 residues. This chain's CDR3 is CASSHRTGKETQYF. The CDR3 DNA follows: TGTGCCAGCAGCCACCGGACAGGGAAAGAGACCCAGTACTTC.

Only a few counts were recorded for this clone. The CDR3 protein is CASSLDDRGPDSYEQYF. CDR3 DNA: TGTGCCAGCAGCTTGGATGACAGGGGGCCGGACTCCTACGAGCAGTACTTC. This chain connects TRBV5-6 to TRBJ2-7; TRBD1 matches at 10 bases. Germline V gene lookup returns CDR1 SGHDT and CDR2 YYEEEE. The junction had 6 bases not matched to a gene; V was cut back by 0 bases and J by 0 bases. The CDR3 loop spans 17 amino acids.

The V and J genes are TRBV29-1 and TRBJ2-7; tentative D call: TRBD1 (6 bases). The germline V and J ends were trimmed by 5 bases and 1 base, with 15 bases remaining between them. Per the germline V gene, CDR1 is SQVTM and CDR2 is ANQGSEA. The CDR3 loop spans 14 amino acids. CDR3 in DNA: TGCAGCGTTCGAGGGGGAACCGAATCCTACGAGCAGTACTTC. It codes for CSVRGGTESYEQYF.